This T cell receptor (beta chain) was recorded in a study of Ad26.COV2.S vaccination and SARS-CoV-2 variants. Study information: Once or twice, 56 days apart, Ad26.COV2.S was delivered intramuscularly.

The treatment: about 20 received Ad26.COV2.S at low or high dose, single or two shots; several received placebo; per-sample allocation not given. Sampling happened 63 days after the first vaccine or placebo injection. Spike of the Wuhan-strain SARS-CoV-2 was expressed by an Ad26 vector, which formed the vaccine. Produced via immunoSEQ multiplex PCR; TCRdb's table is partial and in-frame only. The sample has around 320,000 clones, approximately 86% seen once; the top ten hold under 2%. For this clone: Its antigen is unknown.

Study-level results: Researchers cautioned that TCR breadth and depth analyses may have underestimated total T cell responses.

The CDR3 spans 15 residues. Looked up from germline, CDR1 is SGHAT and CDR2 is FQNNGV. Trimming took off 5 bases at V and 0 bases at J, with 13 bases between the two ends. This sample comprised peripheral blood, obtained in a trial of Ad26.COV2.S vaccine versus placebo. The TCR comes from a person between 18 and 65 years old who received the Ad26.COV2.S COVID-19 vaccine or a placebo. The rearrangement uses TRBV11-2 and TRBJ1-1; D unclear. CDR3 residues: CASSPTEFVNTEAFF. In DNA form, the CDR3 reads TGTGCCAGCAGCCCAACAGAGTTTGTGAACACTGAAGCTTTCTTT.